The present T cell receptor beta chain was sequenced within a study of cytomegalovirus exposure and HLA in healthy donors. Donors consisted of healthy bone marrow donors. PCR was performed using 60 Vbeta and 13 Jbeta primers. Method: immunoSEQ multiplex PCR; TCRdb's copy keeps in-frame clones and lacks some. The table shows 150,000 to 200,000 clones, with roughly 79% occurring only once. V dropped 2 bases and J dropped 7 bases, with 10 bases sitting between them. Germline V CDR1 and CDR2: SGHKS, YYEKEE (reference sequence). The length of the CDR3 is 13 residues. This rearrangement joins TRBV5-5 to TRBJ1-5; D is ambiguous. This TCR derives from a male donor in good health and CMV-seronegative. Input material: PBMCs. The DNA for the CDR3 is TGTGCCAGCAGCTTAGAGGAGCTGCAGCCCCAGCATTTT. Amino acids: CASSLEELQPQHF.